This TCR beta chain was sequenced during a study of naive and memory T cell subsets. Findings of the study overall: Clonotypes are single alpha or beta chains, not paired receptors. From naive to CM, EM and EMRA, diversity decreased and Gini increased. Naive repertoires, especially CD8, held a few larger clonotypes, possibly memory cells re-expressing CD45RA.

The CDR3 spans 18 residues. Germline V gives CDR1 MNHEY, CDR2 SVGEGT. Trimming removed 4 bases from V and 4 bases from J, with 24 bases in between. An equimolar mix of two oligonucleotides served as the beta constant-region primer for TRBC1 and TRBC2. Ligated cDNA was amplified by four rounds of PCR with nested alpha and beta constant-region primers and SP2. A 12-nucleotide UMI and the SP2 primer were added to the cDNA 3' end by oligonucleotide ligation. TCRdb re-analysed the UMI-ligation and nested PCR reads in MiXCR, keeping a single row per CDR3 protein. Of 85,000 to 130,000 distinct CDR3 sequences in the sample, roughly 15% were seen once. This clonotype was seen a handful of times. Its antigen is not known. After CD4 positive bead selection, the CD4-negative fraction gave CD8 T cells.

Sequenced input: naive CD8+ T cells from blood. The sequence came from a human donor in good health. V and J are TRBV6-2 or TRBV6-3 and TRBJ2-3; D possibly uses TRBD1 or TRBD2 (5 bases each). Here the CDR3 DNA reads TGTGCCAGCAGTTGGAACCCCGGGACGGTGGGCCCCTCAGATACGCAGTATTTT. The encoded protein is CASSWNPGTVGPSDTQYF.